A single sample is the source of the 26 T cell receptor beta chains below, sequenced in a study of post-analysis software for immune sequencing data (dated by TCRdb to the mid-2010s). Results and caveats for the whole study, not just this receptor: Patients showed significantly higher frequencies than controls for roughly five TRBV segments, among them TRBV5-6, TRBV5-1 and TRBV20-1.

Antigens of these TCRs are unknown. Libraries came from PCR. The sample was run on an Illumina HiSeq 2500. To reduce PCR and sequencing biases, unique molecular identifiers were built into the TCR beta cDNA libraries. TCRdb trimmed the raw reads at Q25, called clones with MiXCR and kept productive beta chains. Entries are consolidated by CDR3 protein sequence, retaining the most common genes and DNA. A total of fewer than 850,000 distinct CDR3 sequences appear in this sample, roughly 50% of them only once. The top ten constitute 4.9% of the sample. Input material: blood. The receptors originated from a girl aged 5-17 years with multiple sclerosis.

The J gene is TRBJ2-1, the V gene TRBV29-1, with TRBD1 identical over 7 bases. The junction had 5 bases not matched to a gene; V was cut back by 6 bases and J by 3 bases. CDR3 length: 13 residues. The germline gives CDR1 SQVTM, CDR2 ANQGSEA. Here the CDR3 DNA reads TGCAGCGTCCGACAGGGTAACTACAATGAGCAGTTCTTC. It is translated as CSVRQGNYNEQFF.

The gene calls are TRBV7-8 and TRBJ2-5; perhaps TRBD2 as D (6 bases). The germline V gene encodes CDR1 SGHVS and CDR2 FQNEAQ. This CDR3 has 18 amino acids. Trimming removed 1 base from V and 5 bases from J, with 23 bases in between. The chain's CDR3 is CASSLGGYLATRGETQYF. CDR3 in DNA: TGTGCCAGCAGCTTAGGGGGCTACCTAGCGACCCGAGGGGAGACCCAGTACTTC.

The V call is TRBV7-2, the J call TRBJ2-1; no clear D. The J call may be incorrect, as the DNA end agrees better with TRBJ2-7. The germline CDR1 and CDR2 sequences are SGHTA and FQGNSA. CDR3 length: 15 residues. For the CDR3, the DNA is TGTGCCAGCAGCTCCCCTTTGGCCCCGGATAATGAGCAGTACTTC. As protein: CASSSPLAPDNEQYF.

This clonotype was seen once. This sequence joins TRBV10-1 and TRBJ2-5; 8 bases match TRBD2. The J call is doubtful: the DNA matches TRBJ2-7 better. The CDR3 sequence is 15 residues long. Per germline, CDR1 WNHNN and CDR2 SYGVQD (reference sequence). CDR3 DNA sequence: TGCGCCAGCAGTTCCCCGGCGGGGGGTTCCAACGAGCAGTACTTC. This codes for CASSSPAGGSNEQYF.

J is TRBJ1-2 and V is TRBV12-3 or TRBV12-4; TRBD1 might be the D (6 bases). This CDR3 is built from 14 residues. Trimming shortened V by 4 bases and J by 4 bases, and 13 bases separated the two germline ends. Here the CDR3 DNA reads TGTGCCAGCAGTTCCCCGGGAGGGGGCTATGGCTACACCTTC. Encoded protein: CASSSPGGGYGYTF.

This CDR3 is CSARDGQREQYF. As DNA, the CDR3 is TGCAGCGCCCGGGACGGACAAAGGGAGCAGTACTTC. V gene TRBV29-1 combines with J gene TRBJ2-5; D possibly uses TRBD1 or TRBD2 (5 bases each). This CDR3 spans 12 amino acids. Germline CDR1 and CDR2: SQVTM and ANQGSEA. V was cut by 7 bases and J by 11 bases, with 20 bases left in between.

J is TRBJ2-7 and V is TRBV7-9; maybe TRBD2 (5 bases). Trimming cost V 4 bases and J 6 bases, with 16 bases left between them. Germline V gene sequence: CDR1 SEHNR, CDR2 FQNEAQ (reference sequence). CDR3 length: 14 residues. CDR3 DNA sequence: TGTGCCAGCAGCTCCGCCTGGGGAGTGGGCGAGCAGTACTTC. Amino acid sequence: CASSSAWGVGEQYF.

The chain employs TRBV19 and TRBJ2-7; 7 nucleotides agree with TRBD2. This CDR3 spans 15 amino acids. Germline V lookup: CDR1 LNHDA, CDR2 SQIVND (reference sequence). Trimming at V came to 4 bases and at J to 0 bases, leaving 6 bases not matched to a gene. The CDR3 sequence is CASSTGGLGSYEQYF. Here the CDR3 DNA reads TGTGCCAGTAGTACGGGGGGACTGGGCTCCTACGAGCAGTACTTC.

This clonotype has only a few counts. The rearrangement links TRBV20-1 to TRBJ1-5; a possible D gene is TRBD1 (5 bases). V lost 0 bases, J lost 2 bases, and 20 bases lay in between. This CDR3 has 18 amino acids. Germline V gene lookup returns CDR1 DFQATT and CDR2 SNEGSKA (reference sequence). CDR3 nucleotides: TGCAGTGCTAGAGATCCAAGATCGGGGACGCTGCGCAATCAGCCCCAGCATTTT. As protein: CSARDPRSGTLRNQPQHF.

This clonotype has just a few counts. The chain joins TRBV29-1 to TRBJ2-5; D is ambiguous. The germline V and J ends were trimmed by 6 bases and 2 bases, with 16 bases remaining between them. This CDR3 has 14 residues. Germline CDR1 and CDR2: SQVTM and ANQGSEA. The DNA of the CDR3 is TGCAGCGTAAGCACCATCGGGCATCAAGAGACCCAGTACTTC. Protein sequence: CSVSTIGHQETQYF.

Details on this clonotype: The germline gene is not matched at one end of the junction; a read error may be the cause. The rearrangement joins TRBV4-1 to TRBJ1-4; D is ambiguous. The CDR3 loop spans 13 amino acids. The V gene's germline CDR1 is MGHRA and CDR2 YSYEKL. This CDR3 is CAGSQTEGEKLFF. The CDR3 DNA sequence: TGCGCCGGCAGCCAAACGGAGGGTGAAAAACTGTTTTTT.

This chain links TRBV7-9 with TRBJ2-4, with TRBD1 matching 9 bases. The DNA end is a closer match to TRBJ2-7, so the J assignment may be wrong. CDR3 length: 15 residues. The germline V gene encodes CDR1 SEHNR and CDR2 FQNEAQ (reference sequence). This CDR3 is CASSFSTGGQYEQYF. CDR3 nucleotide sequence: TGTGCCAGCAGCTTTTCGACAGGGGGACAGTACGAGCAGTACTTC.

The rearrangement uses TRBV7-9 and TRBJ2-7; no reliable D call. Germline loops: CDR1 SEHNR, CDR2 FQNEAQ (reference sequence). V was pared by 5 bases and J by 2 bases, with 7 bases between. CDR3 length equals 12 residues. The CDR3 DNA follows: TGTGCCAGCAGCGGCAACCCCTACGAGCAGTACTTC. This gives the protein CASSGNPYEQYF. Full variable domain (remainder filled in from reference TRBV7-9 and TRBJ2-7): DTGVSQNPRHKITKRGQNVTFRCDPISEHNRLYWYRQTLGQGPEFLTYFQNEAQLEKSRLLSDRFSAERPKGSFSTLEIQRTEQGDSAMYLCASSGNPYEQYFGPGTRLTVT.

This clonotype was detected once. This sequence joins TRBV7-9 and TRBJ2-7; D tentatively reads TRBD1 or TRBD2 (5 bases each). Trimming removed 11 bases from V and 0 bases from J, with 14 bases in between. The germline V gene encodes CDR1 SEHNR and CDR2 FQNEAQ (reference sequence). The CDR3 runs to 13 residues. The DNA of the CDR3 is TGTGCCGCCGAGGGCAGGGACTCCTACGAGCAGTACTTC. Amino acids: CAAEGRDSYEQYF.

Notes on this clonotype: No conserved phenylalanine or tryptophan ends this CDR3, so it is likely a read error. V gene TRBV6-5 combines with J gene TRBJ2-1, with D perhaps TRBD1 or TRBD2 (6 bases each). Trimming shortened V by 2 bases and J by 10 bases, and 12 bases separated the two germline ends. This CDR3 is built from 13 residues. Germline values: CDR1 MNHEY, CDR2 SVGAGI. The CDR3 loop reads CASSYSGGGEQFL. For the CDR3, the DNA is TGTGCCAGCAGTTACAGCGGAGGGGGGGAGCAGTTCTTA.

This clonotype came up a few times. CDR3 bases: TGTGCCAGCAGCGTAGACGCGGGAACAGATACGCAGTATTTT. Translation: CASSVDAGTDTQYF. The chain recombines TRBV9 with TRBJ2-3; a weak D match, TRBD2 (6 bases). V was pared by 0 bases and J by 3 bases, with 8 bases between. The germline V gene encodes CDR1 SGDLS and CDR2 YYNGEE. The CDR3 runs 14 residues.

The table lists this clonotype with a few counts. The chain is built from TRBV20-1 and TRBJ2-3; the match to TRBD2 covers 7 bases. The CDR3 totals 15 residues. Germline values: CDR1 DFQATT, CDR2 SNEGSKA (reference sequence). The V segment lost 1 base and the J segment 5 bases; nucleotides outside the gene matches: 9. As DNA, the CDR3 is TGCAGTGCTAGAGCCCCTCGCGGGGGTAGAGATACGCAGTATTTT. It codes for CSARAPRGGRDTQYF.

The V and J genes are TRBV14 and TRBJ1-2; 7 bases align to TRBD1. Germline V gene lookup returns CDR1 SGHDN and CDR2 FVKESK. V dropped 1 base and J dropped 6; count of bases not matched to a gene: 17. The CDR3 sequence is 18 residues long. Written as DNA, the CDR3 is TGTGCCAGCAGCCAAGCAAGATGGACCGGGACAGCAAAGGATGGCTACACCTTC. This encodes CASSQARWTGTAKDGYTF.

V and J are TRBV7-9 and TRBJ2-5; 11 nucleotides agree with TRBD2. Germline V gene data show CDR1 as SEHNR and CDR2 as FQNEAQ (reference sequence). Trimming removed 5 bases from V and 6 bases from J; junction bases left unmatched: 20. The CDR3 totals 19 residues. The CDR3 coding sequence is TGTGCCAGCAGCCCCCGAGGGACTAGCGGCCCCGGGGAGTTGAAGACCCAGTACTTC. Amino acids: CASSPRGTSGPGELKTQYF.

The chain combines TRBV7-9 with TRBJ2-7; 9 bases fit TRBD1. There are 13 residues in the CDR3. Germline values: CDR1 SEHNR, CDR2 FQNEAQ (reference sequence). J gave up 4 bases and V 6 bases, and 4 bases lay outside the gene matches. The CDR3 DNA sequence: TGTGCCAGCAGGGGACAGGGAGAGTACGAGCAGTACTTC. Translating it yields CASRGQGEYEQYF.

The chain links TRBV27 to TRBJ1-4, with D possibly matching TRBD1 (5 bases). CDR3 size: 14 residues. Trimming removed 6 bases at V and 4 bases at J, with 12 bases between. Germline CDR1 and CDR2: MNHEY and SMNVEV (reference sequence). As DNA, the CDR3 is TGTGCCAGCAGAAGACAGACCAATAATGAAAAACTGTTTTTT. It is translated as CASRRQTNNEKLFF.

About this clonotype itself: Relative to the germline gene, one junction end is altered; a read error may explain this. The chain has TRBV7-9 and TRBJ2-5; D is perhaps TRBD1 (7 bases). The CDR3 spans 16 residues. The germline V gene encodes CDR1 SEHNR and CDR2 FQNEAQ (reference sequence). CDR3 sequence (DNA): TGTGCCAGCAGCCTATCCGGAGGGGGCACACAAGAGACCCAGTACTTT. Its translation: CASSLSGGGTQETQYF.

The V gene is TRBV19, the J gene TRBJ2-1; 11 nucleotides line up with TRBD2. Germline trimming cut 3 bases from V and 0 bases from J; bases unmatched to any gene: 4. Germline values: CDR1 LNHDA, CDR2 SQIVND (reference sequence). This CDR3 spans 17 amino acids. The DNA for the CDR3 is TGTGCCAGTAGTATCCTTACTAGCGGGAGCTCCTACAATGAGCAGTTCTTC. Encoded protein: CASSILTSGSSYNEQFF.

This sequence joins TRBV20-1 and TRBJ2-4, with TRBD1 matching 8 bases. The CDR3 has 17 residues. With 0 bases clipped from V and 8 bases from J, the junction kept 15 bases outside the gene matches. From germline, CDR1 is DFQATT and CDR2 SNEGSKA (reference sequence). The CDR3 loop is CSARDFKGPDRVDIQYF. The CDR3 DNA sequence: TGCAGTGCTAGAGATTTTAAGGGACCGGACAGGGTTGACATTCAGTACTTC.

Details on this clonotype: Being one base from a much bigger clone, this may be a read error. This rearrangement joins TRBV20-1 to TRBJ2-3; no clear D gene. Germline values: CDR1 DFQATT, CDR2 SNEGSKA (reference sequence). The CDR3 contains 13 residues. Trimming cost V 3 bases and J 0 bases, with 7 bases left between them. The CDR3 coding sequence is TGCAGTGCTAGCGGGTCTAGCACAGATACGCAGTATTTT. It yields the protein CSASGSSTDTQYF.

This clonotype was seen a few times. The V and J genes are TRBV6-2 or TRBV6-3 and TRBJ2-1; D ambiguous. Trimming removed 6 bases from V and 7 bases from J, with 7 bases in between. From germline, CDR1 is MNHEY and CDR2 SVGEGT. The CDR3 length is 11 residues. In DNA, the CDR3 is TGTGCCAGCAGCCCCCGTAATGAGCAGTTCTTC. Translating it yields CASSPRNEQFF.